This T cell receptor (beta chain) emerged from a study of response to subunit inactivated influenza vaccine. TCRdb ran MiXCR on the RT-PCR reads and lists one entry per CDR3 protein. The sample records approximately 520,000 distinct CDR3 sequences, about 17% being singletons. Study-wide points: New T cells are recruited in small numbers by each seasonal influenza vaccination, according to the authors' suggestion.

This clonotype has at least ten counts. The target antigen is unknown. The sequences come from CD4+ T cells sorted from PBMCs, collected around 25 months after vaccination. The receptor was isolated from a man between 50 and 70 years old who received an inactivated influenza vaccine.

As DNA, the CDR3 is TGCGCCAGCAGCTTGGATCGAGGGTCGAACACTGAAGCTTTCTTT. It specifies CASSLDRGSNTEAFF. V and J are TRBV5-1 and TRBJ1-1, with unresolved D. Trimming shortened V by 0 bases and J by 1 base, and 10 bases separated the two germline ends. Germline V gene sequence: CDR1 SGHRS, CDR2 YFSETQ. The CDR3 contains 15 residues.